The 11 T cell receptor beta chains reported below all come from one sample, sequenced in a study of blood T cell repertoires in COVID-19. The method was immunoSEQ multiplex PCR; TCRdb's version includes in-frame clones alone and lacks a portion of them. The profile shows 350,000 to 550,000 clones, approximately 92% of them singletons. Sample: PBMCs or T cells enriched from blood (not recorded which). The receptors were sampled from a man aged 25 to 40 who had recovered from COVID-19.

V is TRBV5-1 and J is TRBJ2-1; D gene uncertain. Germline values: CDR1 SGHRS, CDR2 YFSETQ. Trimming removed 1 base at V and 4 bases at J, with 12 bases between. The CDR3 is 15 residues long. The CDR3 is CASSLTSPMYNEQFF. CDR3 DNA: TGCGCCAGCAGCTTGACGTCTCCTATGTACAATGAGCAGTTCTTC.

The CDR3 DNA reads TGTGCCAGCAGCCTAGGAAGCCCGCGGAATGGCTACACCTTC. Protein: CASSLGSPRNGYTF. The rearrangement uses TRBV5-6 and TRBJ1-2; D unresolved. Germline V CDR1 and CDR2: SGHDT, YYEEEE. Trimming removed 4 bases from V and 6 bases from J, with 16 bases in between. There are 14 residues in the CDR3.

The rearrangement uses TRBV9 and TRBJ2-1; D is unclear. The V end was cut by 0 bases, the J end by 2 bases, with 3 bases between. The germline V gene encodes CDR1 SGDLS and CDR2 YYNGEE. The CDR3 loop spans 13 amino acids. DNA of the CDR3: TGTGCCAGCAGCGTAGACACCTACAATGAGCAGTTCTTC. Protein product: CASSVDTYNEQFF. The whole variable domain, remainder taken from reference TRBV9 and TRBJ2-1, is DSGVTQTPKHLITATGQRVTLRCSPRSGDLSVYWYQQSLDQGLQFLIQYYNGEERAKGNILERFSAQQFPDLHSELNLSSLELGDSALYFCASSVDTYNEQFFGPGTRLTVL.

This chain connects TRBV5-1 to TRBJ1-1, with a weak D call TRBD1 (5 bases). V lost 6 bases and J lost 1, with 10 bases in between. CDR3 length: 13 residues. Germline values: CDR1 SGHRS, CDR2 YFSETQ. The CDR3 DNA reads TGCGCCAGCACAGCGGGGGAGAACACTGAAGCTTTCTTT. Protein product: CASTAGENTEAFF.

This clone has more than one count but fewer than ten. Distinct nucleotide sequences in the sample also encode this CDR3. DNA of the CDR3: TGTGCCAGCAGCCTAGGACTAGCGGGAGGGCCGGGTACAGATACGCAGTATTTT. This encodes CASSLGLAGGPGTDTQYF. This chain connects TRBV7-8 to TRBJ2-3; 15 positions match TRBD2. Germline CDR1 and CDR2: SGHVS and FQNEAQ. The ends lost 5 bases at V and 3 bases at J; junction bases unmatched: 9. The CDR3 has 18 amino acids.

The chain has TRBV7-9 and TRBJ2-7; D possibly corresponds to TRBD1 (6 bases). CDR3 length equals 17 residues. The germline CDR1 and CDR2 sequences are SEHNR and FQNEAQ (reference sequence). The V gene lost 4 bases and the J gene lost 5 bases, with 24 bases spanning the gap. CDR3 sequence (DNA): TGTGCCAGCAGCTCAGATCAGGGGTTCTACCCCCCGGACGAGCAGTACTTC. It yields the protein CASSSDQGFYPPDEQYF.

The rearrangement joins TRBV5-4 to TRBJ2-5; 8 bases are shared with TRBD2. V lost 2 bases to trimming and J lost 1 base; unmatched junction nucleotides: 4. This CDR3 is 15 amino acids long. Germline CDR1 SGHNT, CDR2 YYREEE (reference sequence). CDR3 in DNA: TGTGCCAGCAGCTTCGCGGGAGGAGGCCAAGAGACCCAGTACTTC. Encoded protein: CASSFAGGGQETQYF.

The V and J genes are TRBV14 and TRBJ1-1; no clear D gene. Germline V CDR1 and CDR2: SGHDN, FVKESK. This CDR3 comprises 13 residues. The V end lost 6 bases, the J end lost 2 bases, and 10 bases lay between the germline ends. This chain's CDR3 is CASSPNVNTEAFF. In DNA form, the CDR3 reads TGTGCCAGCAGTCCAAATGTCAACACTGAAGCTTTCTTT.

This clone is a singleton in its sample. J is TRBJ2-1 and V is TRBV5-1, with TRBD1 matching over 8 bases. The CDR3 length is 16 residues. CDR1 SGHRS and CDR2 YFSETQ come from the germline V gene. After removal of 5 bases from V and 6 bases from J, the junction contained 13 bases not matched to a gene. This CDR3 reads CASSLQGQVLFNEQFF. CDR3 nucleotide sequence: TGCGCCAGCAGTTTACAGGGACAGGTGCTCTTCAATGAGCAGTTCTTC.

The genes are TRBV4-1 and TRBJ2-7; weak D call: TRBD1 (6 bases). In germline, CDR1 is MGHRA, CDR2 YSYEKL. With 0 bases removed from V and 3 bases from J, the gap between germline ends came to 12 bases. The CDR3 length is 15 residues. As DNA, the CDR3 is TGCGCCAGCAGCCAAGAGGACAGTAGGAGCTACGAGCAGTACTTC. The encoded protein is CASSQEDSRSYEQYF.

The V and J genes are TRBV5-4 and TRBJ2-3; no reliable D call. Germline-derived CDR1 and CDR2 are SGHNT and YYREEE (reference sequence). V was clipped by 4 bases and J by 3 bases, with 15 bases between them. The CDR3 is 15 amino acids. CDR3 sequence reads: CASSLIRSPTDTQYF. The CDR3 DNA reads as TGTGCCAGCAGCCTAATTAGAAGTCCAACAGATACGCAGTATTTT.